The clone carrying this T cell receptor (beta chain) was counted between two and nine times. Its specificity is unknown. The data derive from a study of T cells in Graves' hyperthyroidism and ophthalmopathy. Study findings and constraints: The model's output predicted ophthalmopathy at a median of roughly 6.9 months prior to onset. Most thyroid clonotypes expanded above 0.001 appeared in blood too.

In germline, CDR1 is MGHDK, CDR2 SYGVNS. This CDR3 region has 13 residues. Unmatched junction bases numbered 10, after V lost 8 bases and J lost 7 bases. Participants, patients aged 18 to 65, had newly diagnosed hyperthyroidism with a duration under 2 months. The CDR3 regions of TCR beta were amplified from RNA transcripts. First-round RT-PCR targeting the TCR CDR3 was performed with the HTBI primer set. MiXCR, run by TCRdb on the multiplex PCR reads, gives a single entry per CDR3 protein. This table has 600,000 or so distinct CDR3 sequences, under 60% appearing once. This sequence joins TRBV25-1 and TRBJ2-5; TRBD2 agrees at 7 bases. The sequence derives from a woman in her late teens or twenties with Graves' hyperthyroidism. The sample taken for sequencing was peripheral blood or thyroid tissue (not recorded which). The DNA of the CDR3 is TGTGCCAGCCAGTATTCTAGCGGCCGGACCCAGTACTTC. Its translation: CASQYSSGRTQYF.